This T cell receptor beta chain stems from a study of blood T cell repertoires in COVID-19. Study information: COVID-19 samples, acute and convalescent, were from the United States, Italy and Spain. T cells, B-cell-depleted T cells, or PBMCs provided the cDNA or gDNA that served as material.

Sequenced by immunoSEQ multiplex PCR; TCRdb stores in-frame clones only, minus some. There are about 260,000 clones in the sample; around 87% occur only once, and approximately 2.2% lies in the top ten. Trimming shortened V by 2 bases and J by 1 base, and 12 bases separated the two germline ends. Per the germline V gene, CDR1 is SGHTA and CDR2 is FQGNSA. CDR3 length equals 15 residues. V and J are TRBV7-2 and TRBJ2-7; D is unresolved. The sample taken for sequencing was peripheral blood. This clonotype was obtained from a woman aged 45 to 65 with acute or convalescent COVID-19. The CDR3 coding sequence is TGTGCCAGCAGCTTACGCCCGGTACAGTCCTACGAGCAGTACTTC. Translating it yields CASSLRPVQSYEQYF.